The 24 T cell receptor beta chains below were found in one sample sequenced in a study of patients and donors after allogeneic stem cell transplantation. TCRdb reanalysed the RT-PCR reads using MiXCR and keeps one entry per CDR3 protein. This table holds over 150,000 distinct CDR3 sequences, over 25% found once. Source material: blood, either unsorted or a sorted T cell fraction (not recorded which). All receptors derive from a human donor who was either an allogeneic HSCT recipient or a stem cell or donor lymphocyte infusion donor (not recorded which). It is not recorded whose cells these are; they may come from a transplant donor.

This rearrangement joins TRBV27 to TRBJ2-2, with D possibly matching TRBD2 (5 bases). The germline gives CDR1 MNHEY, CDR2 SMNVEV (reference sequence). The CDR3 is 12 amino acids. The V gene lost 9 bases and the J gene lost 6 bases, with 11 bases spanning the gap. The CDR3, as DNA: TGTGCCAGTTCGAAAGCGGCCGGGGAGCTGTTTTTT. It specifies CASSKAAGELFF.

This clonotype has only a few counts. This chain joins TRBV4-3 and TRBJ2-3, with no clear D. The CDR3 contains 17 residues. The germline V gene has CDR1 LGHNA and CDR2 YSLEER. The V end was cut by 4 bases, the J end by 2 bases, with 19 bases between. As DNA, the CDR3 is TGCGCCAGCAGCCCGAGAGTTGCAGCCGCCCCCACAGATACGCAGTATTTT. It is translated as CASSPRVAAAPTDTQYF.

The rearrangement uses TRBV6-5 and TRBJ2-7, with a weak D call TRBD2 (6 bases). Per germline, CDR1 MNHEY and CDR2 SVGAGI. This CDR3 is built from 16 residues. Deletions cut 0 bases from V and 2 bases from J, with 14 bases between. CDR3 residues: CASSYSSGGVTYEQYF. CDR3 DNA sequence: TGTGCCAGCAGTTACTCGTCCGGGGGAGTTACCTACGAGCAGTACTTC.

The table lists this clonotype with many counts. This chain connects TRBV4-1 to TRBJ1-3; D might be TRBD1 (5 bases). Trimming removed 1 base at V and 0 bases at J, with 13 bases between. Germline assignment: CDR1 MGHRA and CDR2 YSYEKL. The CDR3 is 17 residues long. The DNA for the CDR3 is TGCGCCAGCAGCCAAGTCGCGATACAGGTCTCTGGAAACACCATATATTTT. This encodes CASSQVAIQVSGNTIYF.

This clonotype showed up just a few times. The chain couples TRBV6-5 to TRBJ1-1, with D possibly TRBD1 on 5 matching bases. The CDR3 runs to 11 residues. V was trimmed by 7 bases and J by 8 bases, leaving 11 bases between them. Per the germline V gene, CDR1 is MNHEY and CDR2 is SVGAGI. CDR3 coding DNA: TGTGCCAGCACCTCGGGGCGCGAAGCTTTCTTT. Its protein is CASTSGREAFF.

The chain couples TRBV28 to TRBJ1-2; D not certain. The CDR3 spans 12 residues. Per germline, CDR1 MDHEN and CDR2 SYDVKM. Between the trimmed V and J ends, which lost 2 bases and 8 bases, there was a span of 9 bases. The CDR3, as DNA: TGTGCCAGCAGTTTAATTGGTAGAGGCTACACCTTC. Amino acids: CASSLIGRGYTF.

The chain carries TRBV7-9 and TRBJ1-1; 7 nucleotides line up with TRBD1. CDR3 size: 14 residues. V dropped 5 bases and J dropped 8; count of bases not matched to a gene: 11. Germline CDR1 and CDR2: SEHNR and FQNEAQ (reference sequence). This CDR3 reads CASSPWTGPGEAFF. CDR3 coding DNA: TGTGCCAGCAGCCCTTGGACAGGACCCGGAGAAGCTTTCTTT.

This clonotype showed up just a few times. The CDR3 spells CASSYSKRGTDTQYF. The CDR3 DNA is TGTGCCAGCAGTTACTCGAAGAGGGGCACAGATACGCAGTATTTT. The chain employs TRBV6-5 and TRBJ2-3; tentative D call: TRBD2 (5 bases). The CDR3 totals 15 residues. The germline V and J ends were trimmed by 0 bases and 1 base, with 8 bases remaining between them. CDR1 MNHEY and CDR2 SVGAGI come from the germline V gene.

This clonotype was counted ten times or more. The V gene is TRBV29-1, the J gene TRBJ1-5; D is perhaps TRBD1 (5 bases). The CDR3 is 13 amino acids. Between the trimmed V and J ends, which lost 7 bases and 9 bases, there was a span of 19 bases. CDR1 and CDR2 (germline): SQVTM, ANQGSEA. The chain's CDR3 is CSGADGTQSPQHF. The CDR3, as DNA: TGCAGCGGCGCGGACGGGACCCAATCGCCCCAGCATTTT.

This sequence joins TRBV20-1 and TRBJ2-1; tentative D call: TRBD2 (6 bases). V was pared by 0 bases and J by 3 bases, with 12 bases between. CDR1 is DFQATT, CDR2 SNEGSKA, per germline (reference sequence). This CDR3 has 15 residues. The CDR3 DNA sequence: TGCAGTGCTAGAGATGAAATAGCGGTCTACAATGAGCAGTTCTTC. Its translation: CSARDEIAVYNEQFF.

The chain joins TRBV29-1 to TRBJ1-1; D is unclear. The V end was cut by 4 bases, the J end by 6 bases, with 18 bases between. There are 14 residues in the CDR3. Germline loops: CDR1 SQVTM, CDR2 ANQGSEA. CDR3 in DNA: TGCAGCGTTGCCGGGTTGGGCGGGCTGGCTGAAGCTTTCTTT. Its translation is CSVAGLGGLAEAFF.

This clonotype was seen more than once but under ten times. This rearrangement joins TRBV29-1 to TRBJ2-7, with D uncertain. V was pared by 1 base and J by 0 bases, with 7 bases between. The CDR3 consists of 13 residues. Germline V CDR1 and CDR2: SQVTM, ANQGSEA. The CDR3 DNA is TGCAGCGTTGAAGCTTGGAACTCCTACGAGCAGTACTTC. Residues: CSVEAWNSYEQYF.

The chain carries TRBV5-1 and TRBJ2-5, with D unresolved. V shed 2 bases and J shed 3 bases, with 8 bases lying between them. The CDR3 runs to 13 residues. CDR1 is SGHRS and CDR2 is YFSETQ in the germline V gene. The CDR3 bases are TGCGCCAGCAGCTTAGGGAATGAAGAGACCCAGTACTTC. Translated, it gives CASSLGNEETQYF. Drawing the rest from reference TRBV5-1 and TRBJ2-5, the complete variable domain is KAGVTQTPRYLIKTRGQQVTLSCSPISGHRSVSWYQQTPGQGLQFLFEYFSETQRNKGNFPGRFSGRQFSNSRSEMNVSTLELGDSALYLCASSLGNEETQYFGPGTRLLVL.

The rearrangement joins TRBV3-1 to TRBJ1-5; D remains unclear. The CDR3 extends over 13 amino acids. Germline V gene lookup returns CDR1 LGHDT and CDR2 YNNKEL (reference sequence). V lost 4 bases and J 4 bases, leaving 8 bases between the germline ends. CDR3 nucleotides: TGTGCCAGCAGCCTGTCAAGGAATCAGCCCCAGCATTTT. Protein product: CASSLSRNQPQHF.

The chain has TRBV4-3 and TRBJ2-2; TRBD1 matches 8 bases. Germline V gene lookup returns CDR1 LGHNA and CDR2 YSLEER. Losses at the gene ends were 4 bases for V and 7 bases for J; bases not matched to a gene: 11. This CDR3 has 16 amino acids. As DNA, the CDR3 is TGCGCCAGCAGCCCCACAGGGGGAGAAACAGGCGGGGAGCTGTTTTTT. Translating gives CASSPTGGETGGELFF.

This clonotype occurred many times. The genes are TRBV6-2 or TRBV6-3 and TRBJ1-1; D is ambiguous. CDR3 length equals 13 residues. Per germline, CDR1 MNHEY and CDR2 SVGEGT. Trimming stripped 2 bases from V and 2 bases from J, with 6 bases between. The CDR3 nucleotides are TGTGCCAGCAGTTACGACCCTAACACTGAAGCTTTCTTT. This encodes CASSYDPNTEAFF.

V gene TRBV5-1 combines with J gene TRBJ1-4; D is possibly TRBD1 (5 bases). Germline V CDR1 and CDR2: SGHRS, YFSETQ. Trimming took off 4 bases at V and 7 bases at J, with 14 bases between the two ends. This CDR3 has 14 amino acids. CDR3 coding DNA: TGCGCCAGCAGCAACCGGGACGGACTTGAAAAACTGTTTTTT. This gives the protein CASSNRDGLEKLFF.

This clonotype was counted only a few times. The chain combines TRBV20-1 with TRBJ2-7, with D possibly matching TRBD2 (5 bases). CDR3 length: 14 residues. V was clipped by 2 bases and J by 3 bases, with 14 bases between them. Germline CDR1 DFQATT, CDR2 SNEGSKA (reference sequence). CDR3 nucleotide sequence: TGCAGTGCTAGACTTCGGGGTCCAAACTACGAGCAGTACTTC. Its protein is CSARLRGPNYEQYF.

This clonotype has ten or more counts. This chain joins TRBV29-1 and TRBJ1-5; 9 nucleotides agree with TRBD1. The CDR3 has 13 amino acids. In germline, CDR1 is SQVTM, CDR2 ANQGSEA. The V segment lost 6 bases and the J segment 5 bases; nucleotides outside the gene matches: 5. As DNA, the CDR3 is TGCAGCGTGGGACAGGGCTTCGATCAGCCCCAGCATTTT. Encoded protein: CSVGQGFDQPQHF.

A few counts support this clonotype. The V call is TRBV3-1, the J call TRBJ1-1, with no clear D. The CDR3 is made up of 15 amino acids. Germline V gene lookup returns CDR1 LGHDT and CDR2 YNNKEL (reference sequence). With 0 bases removed from V and 4 bases from J, the gap between germline ends came to 12 bases. The CDR3 sequence is CASSQDPLGRTEAFF. The CDR3 region has the DNA TGTGCCAGCAGCCAAGATCCCCTAGGGCGCACTGAAGCTTTCTTT.

The rearrangement joins TRBV12-3 or TRBV12-4 to TRBJ1-5, with D unresolved. The CDR3 consists of 11 residues. The V gene lost 5 bases and the J gene lost 11 bases, with 10 bases spanning the gap. The chain's CDR3 is CASSRQRTQHF. The CDR3 region has the DNA TGTGCCAGCAGTCGCCAAAGGACCCAGCATTTT.

V and J are TRBV4-1 and TRBJ2-7; 8 bases are a match to TRBD2. Germline CDR1 reads MGHRA; CDR2 reads YSYEKL. V was pared by 3 bases and J by 2 bases, with 9 bases of the junction left unmatched. The CDR3 is 16 amino acids. DNA of the CDR3: TGCGCCAGCAGCCACAATAGCGGGAACTACCCCTACGAGCAGTACTTC. Its translation: CASSHNSGNYPYEQYF.

V gene TRBV7-9 combines with J gene TRBJ2-1; 9 bases are a match to TRBD2. The CDR3 totals 16 residues. The germline gives CDR1 SEHNR, CDR2 FQNEAQ (reference sequence). The V segment lost 5 bases and the J segment 0 bases; nucleotides outside the gene matches: 5. The CDR3 loop is CASSAVAGDSYNEQFF. DNA for the CDR3: TGTGCCAGCAGCGCCGTAGCGGGAGACTCCTACAATGAGCAGTTCTTC. Filled out from reference TRBV7-9 and TRBJ2-1, the complete variable domain reads DTGVSQNPRHKITKRGQNVTFRCDPISEHNRLYWYRQTLGQGPEFLTYFQNEAQLEKSRLLSDRFSAERPKGSFSTLEIQRTEQGDSAMYLCASSAVAGDSYNEQFFGPGTRLTVL.

J is TRBJ2-4 and V is TRBV20-1; D remains ambiguous. V lost 3 bases and J 1 base, leaving 16 bases between the germline ends. The CDR3 runs to 16 residues. Germline lookup yields CDR1 DFQATT and CDR2 SNEGSKA (reference sequence). The CDR3 reads CSASVRRSKAKNIQYF. CDR3 coding DNA: TGCAGTGCTAGCGTTCGGCGGTCAAAGGCCAAAAACATTCAGTACTTC.